This T cell receptor beta chain is drawn from a study of blood T cells in healthy people across ages. Comment on this clonotype: Its antigen is undetermined.

This CDR3 comprises 17 residues. Germline V gene data show CDR1 as LGHDT and CDR2 as YNNKEL (reference sequence). After removal of 0 bases from V and 7 bases from J, the junction contained 12 bases not matched to a gene. Combining a sample-barcoded 5' primer with a J-beta primer mix, a second PCR ran for about 6 to 12 cycles. Each CDR3 protein gets one entry after TCRdb re-called the 5' RACE reads with MiXCR. This table holds about 730,000 distinct CDR3 sequences, around 40% found once. The study's findings and limits: Correlation between TCR beta diversity and naive T cell percentage was strong.

Sequencing was done on a sample of blood. The rearrangement joins TRBV3-1 to TRBJ2-1; the match to TRBD2 covers 7 bases. The clonotype was recovered from a woman aged 60-75 years in good health. CDR3 coding DNA: TGTGCCAGCAGCCAAGATCCGGGGCGGGAGTTAAGTAATGAGCAGTTCTTC. Translated: CASSQDPGRELSNEQFF.